One sample yielded the 13 T cell receptor beta chains listed below, sequenced in a study of blood T cell repertoires in COVID-19. The table came from immunoSEQ multiplex PCR; TCRdb's copy has only in-frame clones and leaves some out. The data contain some 320,000 clones, about 87% of them singletons. Material for sequencing was peripheral blood. These receptors were obtained from a woman aged 50 to 60 who had recovered from COVID-19.

This clone has a handful of counts. The rearrangement joins TRBV30 to TRBJ1-4; TRBD1 matches at 8 bases. The trim removed 5 bases at V and 8 bases at J, leaving 7 bases unmatched. The CDR3 has 13 amino acids. Germline CDR1 GTSNPN, CDR2 SVGIG (reference sequence). In nucleotides, the CDR3 is TGTGCCTGGGGCAGGGGGCGCGGCGAAAAACTGTTTTTT. It codes for CAWGRGRGEKLFF.

J is TRBJ1-6 and V is TRBV5-4, with 7 bases fitting TRBD1. Per germline, CDR1 SGHNT and CDR2 YYREEE (reference sequence). CDR3 length equals 14 residues. Trimming cost V 0 bases and J 9 bases; bases outside gene matches: 3. In DNA form, the CDR3 reads TGTGCCAGCAGCTTGGCCAGACAGGGTTCACCCCTCCACTTT. It is translated as CASSLARQGSPLHF.

J is TRBJ2-5 and V is TRBV5-6, with D tentatively TRBD1 (5 bases). CDR1 and CDR2 (germline): SGHDT, YYEEEE. The V end lost 4 bases, the J end lost 7 bases, and 14 bases lay between the germline ends. The CDR3 spans 13 residues. The CDR3 reads CASSQGRLGTQYF. The CDR3 region has the DNA TGTGCCAGCAGCCAGGGTCGGCTGGGGACCCAGTACTTC.

J is TRBJ1-1 and V is TRBV30; 8 positions agree with TRBD1. Germline CDR1 is GTSNPN and CDR2 is SVGIG (reference sequence). The CDR3 has 14 residues. Trimming at V came to 6 bases and at J to 4 bases, leaving 10 bases not matched to a gene. The CDR3 nucleotides read TGTGCCTGCCGCGGACAGGGTTTGAGCACTGAAGCTTTCTTT. Encoded protein: CACRGQGLSTEAFF.

This clone was found a few times. This chain links TRBV7-2 with TRBJ1-1; the D is unclear. The germline V and J ends were trimmed by 1 base and 0 bases, with 15 bases remaining between them. From germline, CDR1 is SGHTA and CDR2 FQGNSA. This CDR3 comprises 17 residues. The CDR3 is CASSLDFQVSVNTEAFF. DNA for the CDR3: TGTGCCAGCAGCTTAGATTTTCAGGTCTCAGTGAACACTGAAGCTTTCTTT. Using reference TRBV7-2 and TRBJ1-1 for the parts outside the CDR3, the full variable domain is GAGVSQSPSNKVTEKGKDVELRCDPISGHTALYWYRQSLGQGLEFLIYFQGNSAPDKSGLPSDRFSAERTGGSVSTLTIQRTQQEDSAVYLCASSLDFQVSVNTEAFFGQGTRLTVV.

The rearrangement links TRBV28 to TRBJ1-6; 7 bases are shared with TRBD1. CDR1 is MDHEN and CDR2 is SYDVKM in the germline V gene. After removal of 4 bases from V and 10 bases from J, the junction contained 10 bases not matched to a gene. The CDR3 contains 15 residues. This chain's CDR3 is CASSSRQGVRSPLHF. DNA for the CDR3: TGTGCCAGCAGTTCCCGACAGGGAGTAAGGTCACCCCTCCACTTT.

V is TRBV30 and J is TRBJ1-5; D ambiguous. Germline V gene data show CDR1 as GTSNPN and CDR2 as SVGIG (reference sequence). The CDR3 spans 13 residues. Trimming removed 5 bases from V and 3 bases from J, with 11 bases in between. The CDR3 spells CAWGRGINQPQHF. The CDR3 DNA is TGTGCCTGGGGACGGGGTATCAATCAGCCCCAGCATTTT.

In this sample, this clone turned up once. The chain couples TRBV30 to TRBJ1-3; D might be TRBD1 (5 bases). The CDR3 contains 14 residues. V was trimmed by 2 bases and J by 8 bases, leaving 16 bases between them. Germline V lookup: CDR1 GTSNPN, CDR2 SVGIG (reference sequence). CDR3 region: CAWSPGGGIHTIYF. The CDR3 region has the DNA TGTGCCTGGAGTCCCGGCGGGGGGATCCACACCATATATTTT.

This clone was seen ten or more times. The sample contains more than one DNA sequence encoding this CDR3. The V call is TRBV7-9, the J call TRBJ1-5; tentative D call: TRBD1 (6 bases). CDR1 SEHNR and CDR2 FQNEAQ come from the germline V gene (reference sequence). The V end lost 1 base, the J end lost 6 bases, and 7 bases lay between the germline ends. There are 13 residues in the CDR3. CDR3 region: CASSLGGGQPQHF. The CDR3 nucleotides read TGTGCCAGCAGCTTAGGAGGGGGTCAGCCCCAGCATTTT.

The gene calls are TRBV7-3 and TRBJ2-1; tentatively, D is TRBD2 (5 bases). The V gene lost 5 bases and the J gene lost 6 bases, with 14 bases spanning the gap. The CDR3 covers 14 residues. CDR1 and CDR2 (germline): SGHTA, FQGTGA. CDR3 in amino acids: CASSNPSRGNEQFF. DNA for the CDR3: TGTGCCAGCAGCAACCCTAGTCGGGGCAATGAGCAGTTCTTC.

As for this clone: The sample has other DNA sequences that encode this CDR3 too. V usage is TRBV7-3 and J usage is TRBJ2-3; D remains ambiguous. Trimming stripped 5 bases from V and 3 bases from J, with 9 bases between. This CDR3 comprises 13 residues. Germline-derived CDR1 and CDR2 are SGHTA and FQGTGA. CDR3 DNA sequence: TGTGCCAGCAGCCTCGGTCCAACAGATACGCAGTATTTT. Its translation: CASSLGPTDTQYF.

The chain joins TRBV6-5 to TRBJ1-6; D is possibly TRBD1 (5 bases). Deletions cut 0 bases from V and 10 bases from J, with 13 bases between. The CDR3 spans 15 residues. Germline values: CDR1 MNHEY, CDR2 SVGAGI. The DNA of the CDR3 is TGTGCCAGCAGTTACTCGTCGCAGGGCAAATCACCCCTCCACTTT. Its protein is CASSYSSQGKSPLHF.

This chain uses TRBV7-2 with TRBJ1-2; TRBD1 agrees at 8 bases. Germline V gives CDR1 SGHTA, CDR2 FQGNSA. The V and J ends lost 5 bases and 0 bases, in that order; junction bases with no gene match: 8. The CDR3 runs 16 residues. In DNA form, the CDR3 reads TGTGCCAGCAGCCCGCCGGCAGGGGGCACTAACTATGGCTACACCTTC. It encodes CASSPPAGGTNYGYTF.